The rows below give T cell receptor beta chains drawn from one sample of a study of blood T cell repertoires in COVID-19. Measured with immunoSEQ multiplex PCR; TCRdb has only the in-frame clones, and not every one. Here the sample spans 120,000 to 150,000 clones, around 80% being singletons. Source material: peripheral blood. These receptors were obtained from a man aged 60 to 69 with active or convalescent COVID-19. CDR3s include the opening cysteine and the closing phenylalanine or tryptophan. D genes are given only for firm matches. Some rows have no size entry. The others give once, few or many, or a class for an expanded clone.

len	v_gene	abundance	j_gene	d_gene	CDR3aa	CDR3nt
16	TRBV28	once	TRBJ1-6	.	CASSLLGGRDNSPLHF	TGTGCCAGCAGTTTATTGGGGGGACGGGATAATTCACCCCTCCACTTT
15	TRBV2	few	TRBJ1-3	.	CASSVGGSGGNTIYF	TGTGCCAGCAGTGTTGGAGGGTCGGGAGGAAACACCATATATTTT
13	TRBV27	.	TRBJ1-2	.	CASSLQGGGGYTF	TGTGCCAGCAGTTTACAGGGAGGTGGTGGCTACACCTTC
14	TRBV28	.	TRBJ2-7	.	CASSQIRGFDEQYF	TGTGCCAGCAGTCAAATCCGGGGTTTCGACGAGCAGTACTTC
17	TRBV5-4	.	TRBJ2-1	TRBD2	CASSLGAEVAGVSEQFF	TGTGCCAGCAGCTTGGGGGCCGAGGTAGCGGGAGTCAGTGAGCAGTTCTTC
14	TRBV4-2	.	TRBJ1-3	TRBD1	CASTATGSGNTIYF	TGTGCCAGCACCGCGACAGGGTCTGGAAACACCATATATTTT
15	TRBV5-1	many	TRBJ1-4	.	CASSLGTSRVEKLFF	TGCGCCAGCAGCTTGGGGACAAGCCGGGTTGAAAAACTGTTTTTT
12	TRBV2	.	TRBJ2-3	.	CASISGTDTQYF	TGTGCCAGCATCTCCGGGACAGATACGCAGTATTTT
13	TRBV2	.	TRBJ2-1	.	CASSARTGREQFF	TGTGCCAGCAGTGCCCGGACTGGTCGTGAGCAGTTCTTC
15	TRBV6-5	.	TRBJ1-5	.	CASSTSTGGNQPQHF	TGTGCCAGCAGCACCTCTACCGGGGGCAATCAGCCCCAGCATTTT
12	TRBV5-6	.	TRBJ2-7	.	CASSLPGYEQYF	TGTGCCAGCAGCTTGCCCGGGTACGAGCAGTACTTC
14	TRBV19	.	TRBJ1-3	.	CASSIAGGRNTIYF	TGTGCCAGTAGTATAGCCGGCGGCCGGAACACCATATATTTT
12	TRBV7-8	.	TRBJ2-2	TRBD1	CASSTGQGPLVF	TGTGCCAGCAGCACCGGACAGGGGCCGCTAGTTTTT
16	TRBV4-3	.	TRBJ2-7	TRBD2	CASSQLSGSVSYEQYF	TGCGCCAGCAGCCAGCTTAGCGGGAGCGTCTCCTACGAGCAGTACTTC
15	TRBV3-1/TRBV3-2	.	TRBJ1-2	TRBD1	CASSQDSGQGWGYTF	TGTGCCAGCAGCCAAGATTCTGGACAGGGATGGGGCTACACCTTC
18	TRBV5-5	.	TRBJ1-3	.	CASSLAAARVNSGNTIYF	TGTGCCAGCAGCTTGGCGGCGGCGCGGGTGAATTCTGGAAACACCATATATTTT
13	TRBV30	.	TRBJ2-1	TRBD1	CAWRGDRYNEQFF	TGTGCCTGGAGAGGGGACAGATACAATGAGCAGTTCTTC
12	TRBV12-3/TRBV12-4	.	TRBJ2-7	.	CASSESSYEQYF	TGTGCCAGCAGTGAATCTAGCTACGAGCAGTACTTC
17	TRBV7-2	once	TRBJ2-1	TRBD2	CASSPYLAGSSYNEQFF	TGTGCCAGCAGCCCGTATTTAGCGGGGAGCTCCTACAATGAGCAGTTCTTC
16	TRBV9	.	TRBJ2-5	TRBD2	CASSVATSGVQETQYF	TGTGCCAGCAGCGTAGCTACTAGCGGAGTACAAGAGACCCAGTACTTC
15	TRBV4-1	.	TRBJ1-4	.	CASSQDRGTNEKLFF	TGCGCCAGCAGCCAAGATAGGGGAACTAATGAAAAACTGTTTTTT
15	TRBV28	few	TRBJ2-1	TRBD1	CASSATGQSYNEQFF	TGTGCCAGCAGCGCAACGGGACAGTCCTACAATGAGCAGTTCTTC
14	TRBV4-2	.	TRBJ2-1	.	CASSQDRGNDEQFF	TGTGCCAGCAGCCAAGACCGGGGTAACGATGAGCAGTTCTTC
15	TRBV7-7	.	TRBJ2-7	.	CASSLGAGPSYEQYF	TGTGCCAGCAGCTTAGGGGCGGGCCCCTCCTACGAGCAGTACTTC
14	TRBV6-5	once	TRBJ1-2	TRBD1	CASRPAGTGDGYTF	TGTGCCAGCAGACCTGCCGGGACAGGGGACGGCTACACCTTC
14	TRBV2	.	TRBJ1-1	.	CASRARREGTEAFF	TGTGCCAGCAGAGCCAGGAGGGAGGGGACTGAAGCTTTCTTT
16	TRBV4-3	once	TRBJ1-3	TRBD1	CASSQVTGTLGNTIYF	TGCGCCAGCAGCCAAGTGACAGGGACGTTAGGAAACACCATATATTTT
16	TRBV7-8	.	TRBJ1-1	.	CASSSKLQETNTEAFF	TGTGCCAGCAGCTCAAAACTACAGGAAACGAACACTGAAGCTTTCTTT
12	TRBV7-9	.	TRBJ1-6	.	CASSLDGSPLHF	TGTGCCAGCAGCTTAGACGGTTCACCCCTCCACTTT
12	TRBV19	many	TRBJ1-6	.	CASSMRNSPLHF	TGTGCCAGTAGTATGAGAAATTCACCCCTCCACTTT
14	TRBV6-5	.	TRBJ1-1	.	CASRTHHRETEAFF	TGTGCCAGCAGGACACACCACAGGGAGACTGAAGCTTTCTTT
15	TRBV5-4	.	TRBJ2-7	.	CASSFGGNRDYEQYF	TGTGCCAGCAGCTTCGGGGGGAACAGGGACTACGAGCAGTACTTC
16	TRBV2	.	TRBJ1-5	TRBD1	CASSAQGEGVNQPQHF	TGTGCCAGCAGTGCTCAGGGGGAAGGAGTCAATCAGCCCCAGCATTTT
16	TRBV24-1	.	TRBJ2-3	TRBD2	CATSDPLAGGLYTQYF	TGTGCCACCAGTGATCCACTAGCGGGAGGGCTATATACGCAGTATTTT
16	TRBV6-2/TRBV6-3	.	TRBJ2-6	.	CASSYRGYSGANVLTF	TGTGCCAGCAGTTACCGGGGGTACTCTGGGGCCAACGTCCTGACTTTC
15	TRBV18	.	TRBJ2-3	TRBD2	CASSALAGSTDTQYF	TGTGCCAGCTCAGCCTTAGCGGGAAGCACAGATACGCAGTATTTT
14	TRBV5-1	.	TRBJ1-2	.	CASSPGGSYGGYTF	TGCGCCAGTTCCCCCGGTGGGAGCTATGGAGGCTACACCTTC
15	TRBV5-4	.	TRBJ2-3	TRBD2	CASSLRLAGADTQYF	TGTGCCAGCAGCTTGCGACTAGCGGGAGCAGATACGCAGTATTTT
15	TRBV15	.	TRBJ1-5	.	CATSIQGNSNQPQHF	TGTGCCACCAGCATACAGGGCAATAGCAATCAGCCCCAGCATTTT
13	TRBV27	.	TRBJ2-1	.	CASSLGGYNEQFF	TGTGCCAGCAGTTTAGGGGGGTACAATGAGCAGTTCTTC
15	TRBV5-5	few	TRBJ2-7	TRBD2	CASSLAAAGVYEQYF	TGTGCCAGCAGCTTGGCTGCAGCGGGAGTGTACGAGCAGTACTTC
12	TRBV6-5	.	TRBJ1-1	.	CASSRGSGKAFF	TGTGCCAGCAGCCGTGGCTCGGGAAAAGCTTTCTTT
11	TRBV10-3	once	TRBJ2-3	.	CAISDTNTQYF	TGTGCCATCAGTGATACTAATACGCAGTATTTT
15	TRBV4-2	.	TRBJ1-4	.	CASSPQNQADEKLFF	TGTGCCAGCAGCCCCCAGAACCAGGCCGATGAAAAACTGTTTTTT
14	TRBV3-1/TRBV3-2	once	TRBJ2-7	.	CASSPTSRGDEQYF	TGTGCCAGCAGCCCTACCTCCAGGGGTGACGAGCAGTACTTC
16	TRBV7-2	.	TRBJ1-3	.	CASSISAVGSGNTIYF	TGTGCCAGCAGCATAAGCGCGGTCGGCTCTGGAAACACCATATATTTT
16	TRBV5-1	.	TRBJ2-7	TRBD2	CASSPNQAGVPGEQYF	TGCGCCAGCAGCCCGAACCAAGCGGGAGTGCCGGGGGAGCAGTACTTC
14	TRBV6-5	.	TRBJ1-2	.	CASSQTGSNYGYTF	TGTGCCAGCAGCCAGACAGGATCTAACTATGGCTACACCTTC
14	TRBV6-1	.	TRBJ1-5	.	CASSEGGGNQPQHF	TGTGCCAGCAGTGAAGGGGGGGGCAATCAGCCCCAGCATTTT